A selection of T cell receptor beta chains follows, all from one sample in a study of beta chain features in type 1 diabetes. The assay was immunoSEQ multiplex PCR, and TCRdb's table has in-frame clones only and misses some. The data show some 150,000 clones, 11% seen once. Sequencing input: central memory CD4+ T cells from blood. The source of these receptors is a young man in good health. Each CDR3 is given with its conserved first and last residue. D genes are given only for firm matches. Expanded clones are given a class, and other clones once, few, many or no size at all.

V gene	D gene	J gene	CDR3 length	clone size	CDR3 protein	CDR3 DNA
TRBV9	-	TRBJ2-3	16	few	CASSVPPWRGTDTQYF	TGTGCCAGCAGCGTTCCCCCTTGGAGGGGCACAGATACGCAGTATTTT
TRBV21-1	-	TRBJ2-7	16	few	CASSSPSDLHSYEQYF	TGTGCCAGCAGCAGCCCCTCTGACTTACACTCCTACGAGCAGTACTTC
TRBV28	TRBD2	TRBJ2-1	15	few	CASQRTSGLYNEQFF	TGTGCCAGCCAGCGGACTAGCGGGCTTTACAATGAGCAGTTCTTC
TRBV7-9	TRBD1	TRBJ1-4	14	-	CASSVQGAWEKLFF	TGTGCCAGCAGCGTACAGGGGGCTTGGGAAAAACTGTTTTTT
TRBV5-1	-	TRBJ2-1	12	-	CASSFNYNEQFF	TGCGCCAGCAGCTTTAACTACAATGAGCAGTTCTTC
TRBV5-1	-	TRBJ2-7	14	-	CASSDRTRSYEQYF	TGCGCCAGCAGCGACAGGACACGGTCCTACGAGCAGTACTTC
TRBV18	-	TRBJ1-2	15	-	CASSPQSGTSYGYTF	TGTGCCAGCTCACCTCAAAGCGGGACAAGCTATGGCTACACCTTC
TRBV18	-	TRBJ1-1	14	-	CASSPKGQNTEAFF	TGTGCCAGCTCACCAAAGGGACAGAACACTGAAGCTTTCTTT
TRBV2	TRBD2	TRBJ2-3	15	-	CASSRTSGDTDTQYF	TGTGCCAGCAGCCGGACTAGCGGGGACACAGATACGCAGTATTTT
TRBV16	-	TRBJ1-3	13	-	CASSPGLGNTIYF	TGTGCCAGCAGCCCCGGGCTTGGAAACACCATATATTTT
TRBV10-3	-	TRBJ2-6	15	many	CATYFSSGGANVLTF	TGTGCCACCTATTTTAGTTCTGGTGGGGCCAACGTCCTGACTTTC
TRBV28	TRBD1	TRBJ2-7	15	many	CASSLLRTGSYEQYF	TGTGCCAGCAGTTTACTTCGGACAGGCTCCTACGAGCAGTACTTC
TRBV5-4	-	TRBJ1-1	9	-	CASDREAFF	TGTGCCAGTGACAGAGAAGCTTTCTTT
TRBV18	-	TRBJ1-4	14	few	CASSRQEWDEKLFF	TGTGCCAGCTCACGACAGGAATGGGATGAAAAACTGTTTTTT
TRBV18	-	TRBJ1-5	13	few	CASSPDSSQPQHF	TGTGCCAGCTCACCTGACAGCTCCCAGCCCCAGCATTTT
TRBV9	-	TRBJ1-2	17	once	CASSVAFLPTGAYGYTF	TGTGCCAGCAGCGTAGCATTCCTCCCGACGGGAGCCTATGGCTACACCTTC
TRBV6-6	-	TRBJ2-7	15	-	CASSRPREGPHEQYF	TGTGCCAGCAGCCGTCCTCGAGAGGGGCCCCACGAGCAGTACTTC
TRBV5-4	-	TRBJ2-7	14	few	CASSSRDTSYEQYF	TGTGCCAGCAGCTCGCGGGATACCTCCTACGAGCAGTACTTC
TRBV7-3	TRBD1	TRBJ1-1	14	-	CASSSDRMNTEAFF	TGTGCCAGCAGCTCGGACAGGATGAACACTGAAGCTTTCTTT
TRBV7-8	TRBD1	TRBJ2-2	16	few	CASSFRDRANTGELFF	TGTGCCAGCAGCTTTAGGGACAGGGCGAACACCGGGGAGCTGTTTTTT
TRBV5-4	-	TRBJ2-3	13	-	CASRWRSTDTQYF	TGTGCCAGCAGATGGCGTAGCACAGATACGCAGTATTTT
TRBV7-9	-	TRBJ2-7	14	-	CASSLYGRQYEQYF	TGTGCCAGCAGTTTGTACGGGCGACAGTACGAGCAGTACTTC
TRBV5-1	-	TRBJ2-2	17	few	CASSLGRPAANTGELFF	TGCGCCAGCAGCTTGGGCCGACCTGCAGCGAACACCGGGGAGCTGTTTTTT
TRBV5-4	-	TRBJ2-2	14	few	CASSLGSRTGELFF	TGTGCCAGCAGCTTGGGTAGTCGCACCGGGGAGCTGTTTTTT
TRBV25-1	-	TRBJ2-1	15	few	CASSEKEARYNEQFF	TGTGCCAGCAGTGAAAAAGAGGCTCGATACAATGAGCAGTTCTTC
TRBV4-1	-	TRBJ2-1	17	few	CASSPLGGPSSYNEQFF	TGCGCCAGCAGCCCTTTGGGGGGGCCTAGCTCCTACAATGAGCAGTTCTTC
TRBV5-1	-	TRBJ2-5	13	few	CASSLDRQETQYF	TGCGCCAGCAGCTTGGACCGGCAAGAGACCCAGTACTTC